These T cell receptor beta chains were read from a single sample in a study of T-cell memory formation after mild COVID-19. TCRdb reanalysed the 5' RACE reads using MiXCR and keeps one entry per CDR3 protein. The repertoire holds approximately 430,000 distinct CDR3 sequences, with less than 25% as singletons. Source material: PBMCs or a T cell subset sorted from them (not recorded which). The receptors derive from an adult woman who had mild COVID-19 (a few samples of this study predate the infection). Cell type and time point are not known. The CDR3 runs from the conserved cysteine through the conserved F or W. The D gene is left open where the match is weak. Size is stated for part of the rows, as once, few or many counts, or as a class when the clone is expanded.

v_gene	j_gene	abundance	d_gene	CDR3aa	CDR3nt
TRBV5-1	TRBJ1-1	few	NA	CASSLGYRSDTEAFF	TGCGCCAGCAGCTTGGGGTACAGGTCTGACACTGAAGCTTTCTTT
TRBV18	TRBJ2-3	NA	TRBD2	CASSPGLAITDTQYF	TGTGCCAGCTCACCAGGACTAGCCATCACAGATACGCAGTATTTT
TRBV10-3	TRBJ2-5	NA	TRBD2	CAISPSGRETQYF	TGTGCCATCTCTCCTAGCGGCAGAGAGACCCAGTACTTC
TRBV4-1	TRBJ1-6	NA	TRBD1	CASSHAGTGSFSPLHF	TGCGCCAGCAGCCATGCCGGGACAGGGTCTTTCTCACCCCTCCACTTT
TRBV15	TRBJ2-3	NA	TRBD2	CATSTAGGLAGEDTQYF	TGTGCCACCAGCACCGCGGGGGGACTAGCGGGAGAGGATACGCAGTATTTT
TRBV5-5	TRBJ1-1	NA	TRBD1	CASSNRGLGTEAFF	TGTGCCAGCAGTAACAGGGGGCTGGGCACTGAAGCTTTCTTT
TRBV6-5	TRBJ1-2	NA	NA	CASSYSARDVTYGYTF	TGTGCCAGCAGTTACTCCGCCAGGGACGTTACCTATGGCTACACCTTC
TRBV5-3	TRBJ2-3	NA	NA	CARSLPGGDTDTQYF	TGTGCCAGAAGCTTGCCGGGGGGCGATACAGATACGCAGTATTTT
TRBV7-9	TRBJ2-3	NA	NA	CASTPHLQGRKSTDTQYF	TGTGCCAGCACCCCACACCTGCAGGGGAGGAAAAGCACAGATACGCAGTATTTT
TRBV2	TRBJ2-4	NA	NA	CASSEVLTRGAKNIQYF	TGTGCCAGCAGTGAAGTCTTGACCCGGGGAGCCAAAAACATTCAGTACTTC
TRBV18	TRBJ1-1	NA	NA	CASSPAGRSEAFF	TGTGCCAGCTCACCGGCGGGCCGCTCTGAAGCTTTCTTT
TRBV12-3/TRBV12-4	TRBJ1-5	NA	TRBD1	CASSRRTGNLGNQPQHF	TGTGCCAGCAGTCGACGGACAGGGAATTTGGGAAATCAGCCCCAGCATTTT
TRBV20-1	TRBJ1-2	once	TRBD1	CSARDRGQILYGYTF	TGCAGTGCTAGAGATAGGGGACAGATCCTCTATGGCTACACCTTC
TRBV2	TRBJ1-4	many	NA	CASRIGGEKLFF	TGTGCCAGCCGTATTGGGGGTGAAAAACTGTTTTTT
TRBV12-3/TRBV12-4	TRBJ2-1	NA	TRBD2	CASSARGLAGYNEQFF	TGTGCCAGCAGTGCACGGGGACTAGCGGGATACAATGAGCAGTTCTTC
TRBV6-5	TRBJ2-7	few	NA	CASSYRTGSYEQYF	TGTGCCAGCAGTTACCGGACTGGCTCCTACGAGCAGTACTTC
TRBV7-6	TRBJ2-2	few	NA	CASSLGSPTGELFF	TGTGCCAGCAGCTTAGGATCGCCCACCGGGGAGCTGTTTTTT
TRBV6-1	TRBJ2-2	NA	NA	CASSEAVPTGELFF	TGTGCCAGCAGTGAAGCGGTTCCCACCGGGGAGCTGTTTTTT
TRBV14	TRBJ1-3	NA	TRBD1	CASSQDRGSGNTIYF	TGTGCCAGCAGCCAAGACAGGGGGTCTGGAAACACCATATATTTT
TRBV18	TRBJ2-7	NA	NA	CASSEPAPGFGYEQYF	TGTGCCAGCTCAGAACCAGCCCCGGGCTTCGGGTACGAGCAGTACTTC
TRBV9	TRBJ2-3	NA	NA	CASSVGETDTQYF	TGTGCCAGCAGCGTTGGGGAAACAGATACGCAGTATTTT
TRBV9	TRBJ2-7	few	TRBD2	CASSVGPGGRSYEQYF	TGTGCCAGCAGCGTAGGTCCAGGCGGGAGAAGCTACGAGCAGTACTTC
TRBV10-3	TRBJ2-7	few	TRBD1	CAMRSRDRDYEQYF	TGTGCCATGAGAAGCCGGGACAGGGACTACGAGCAGTACTTC
TRBV12-3/TRBV12-4	TRBJ2-2	many	NA	CASGPTGHTGELFF	TGTGCCAGCGGACCCACCGGGCACACCGGGGAGCTGTTTTTT
TRBV2	TRBJ2-1	few	TRBD2	CASGLAGGYNEQFF	TGTGCCAGCGGCCTAGCGGGAGGGTACAATGAGCAGTTCTTC
TRBV20-1	TRBJ1-1	NA	NA	CSARDPGTDNTEAFF	TGCAGTGCTAGAGACCCCGGGACGGATAACACTGAAGCTTTCTTT
TRBV2	TRBJ2-1	few	TRBD2	CASKLAGTNNEQFF	TGTGCCAGCAAACTAGCGGGTACGAACAATGAGCAGTTCTTC
TRBV9	TRBJ1-4	few	NA	CASAESGAPPTNEKLFF	TGTGCCAGCGCAGAGAGCGGGGCGCCACCAACTAATGAAAAACTGTTTTTT
TRBV7-2	TRBJ2-3	NA	TRBD2	CASSLASGGVDTQYF	TGTGCCAGCAGCTTAGCTTCCGGGGGGGTAGATACGCAGTATTTT
TRBV24-1	TRBJ2-1	NA	NA	CATRNQGNNEQFF	TGTGCCACAAGAAATCAGGGGAACAATGAGCAGTTCTTC